These T cell receptor beta chains were read from a single sample in a study of read filtering for tumor transcriptome and immune sequencing. TCRdb reprocessed the reads with MiXCR, giving one entry per CDR3 protein. The sample holds more than 30,000 distinct CDR3 sequences, 12% to 15% seen once. Sequencing input: a population of CD138-negative cells sorted from bone marrow. These receptors were collected from a donor aged 40 or over with multiple myeloma. Each CDR3 is given with its conserved first and last residue. The order of the fields is J gene, clone size, D gene, V gene, CDR3 DNA, CDR3 protein. The D gene is left open where the match is weak. Only some rows state a clone size, as once, few, many or a class for expanded clones.

>TRBJ2-1|.|.|TRBV7-8
TGTGCCAGGAGCTTAGAGGGGATACTCAATGAGCAGTTCTTC
CARSLEGILNEQFF
>TRBJ2-6|many|.|TRBV7-9
TGTGCCAGCAGCTTCGGAGATACTGGGGCCAACGTCCTGACTTTC
CASSFGDTGANVLTF
>TRBJ1-5|many|.|TRBV15
TGTGCCACCAGCAGAGGGGAAGGAAACAATCAGCCCCAGCATTTT
CATSRGEGNNQPQHF
>TRBJ2-1|many|.|TRBV5-1
TGCGCCAGCAGCCCACCCCCGACGACAGGGCTGGAGGGGGATGAGCAGTTCTTC
CASSPPPTTGLEGDEQFF
>TRBJ1-2|many|.|TRBV6-5
TGTGCCAGCAGTCCCTTGGGGGAGATCTATGGCTACACCTTC
CASSPLGEIYGYTF
>TRBJ2-1|many|TRBD2|TRBV20-1
TGCAGTGCTAGAGTTAGCGGGAGATACAATGAGCAGTTCTTC
CSARVSGRYNEQFF
>TRBJ2-7|many|.|TRBV4-2
TGTGCCAGCAGCCAGTTAATAATGGCCTACGAGCAGTACTTC
CASSQLIMAYEQYF
>TRBJ2-1|.|.|TRBV11-2
TGTGCCAGCAGCTTAACTAGTCCCGAACAGTTCTTC
CASSLTSPEQFF
>TRBJ2-7|many|.|TRBV28
TGTGCCAGCAGCTCTCCTACCGGGACGGTCTACGAGCAGTACTTC
CASSSPTGTVYEQYF
>TRBJ2-1|once|.|TRBV11-2
TGTGCCAGTAGCTTAGGGGATCCCAACAATGAGCAGTTCTTC
CASSLGDPNNEQFF
>TRBJ2-1|many|.|TRBV19
TGTGCCAGTAGTAACCAGGGAAACTACAATGAGCAGTTCTTC
CASSNQGNYNEQFF
>TRBJ2-1|many|TRBD1|TRBV20-1
TGCAGTGCTAGACCGGGACAGATCTTTTCGTTCTTC
CSARPGQIFSFF
>TRBJ1-2|many|.|TRBV28
TGTGCCAGCAGTTTCCAGACCTATGGCTACACCTTC
CASSFQTYGYTF
>TRBJ2-7|many|.|TRBV20-1
TGCAGGGCGGGACCCGAGGGCTACGAGCAGTACTTC
CRAGPEGYEQYF
>TRBJ1-3|few|TRBD1|TRBV15
TGTGCCACTTCGAGTCAGGGGGTAACTGGAAACACCAGATATTTT
CATSSQGVTGNTRYF
>TRBJ2-2|many|TRBD1|TRBV3-1
TGTGCCAGCAGCCAAAACAGGGGACCTAGGAACACCGGGGAGCTGTTTTTT
CASSQNRGPRNTGELFF
>TRBJ2-1|many|.|TRBV19
TGTGCCAGTAGTAGAGTTAACAATGAGCAGTTCTTC
CASSRVNNEQFF
>TRBJ2-1|medium-sized|.|TRBV7-9
TGTGCCAGCACCAGCGGAGGAGAGAATGAGCAGTTCTTC
CASTSGGENEQFF
>TRBJ2-7|many|.|TRBV20-1
TGCAGTGCTAGAAAGGTACGGGACTCCTACGAGCAGTACTTC
CSARKVRDSYEQYF
>TRBJ2-7|.|.|TRBV4-1
TGCGCCAGCAGCCAAGACAGGGTCAACGAGCAGTACTTC
CASSQDRVNEQYF
>TRBJ2-3|many|.|TRBV7-2
TGTGCCAGCAGCCTTTCTGGGGGAACCACAGATACGCAGTATTTT
CASSLSGGTTDTQYF
>TRBJ2-5|.|TRBD2|TRBV2
TGTGCCAGCAGGGGAAAGGGCGGGACTAGCGGCTTCCGAGAGACCCAGTACTTC
CASRGKGGTSGFRETQYF
>TRBJ2-2|many|TRBD1|TRBV6-1
TGTGCCAGCAGTGAAGCGGGCAGGGGGCATAACACCGGGGAGCTGTTTTTT
CASSEAGRGHNTGELFF
>TRBJ1-1|many|.|TRBV29-1
TGCAGCGTTGAATTGGCAGGAGAAGCTTTCTTT
CSVELAGEAFF
>TRBJ1-1|many|.|TRBV29-1
TGCAGCGTTGAAAGGGACTTTAACACTGAAGCTTTCTTT
CSVERDFNTEAFF
>TRBJ2-7|many|.|TRBV27
TGTGCCAGCAGTTCTTACATCGACAGTTTCCGCTCCTCCTACGAGCAGTACTTC
CASSSYIDSFRSSYEQYF
>TRBJ2-3|many|TRBD2|TRBV20-1
TGCAGTGCTCGCGGACTAGGAGGAACGCAGTATTTT
CSARGLGGTQYF
>TRBJ2-6|many|.|TRBV7-3
TGTGCCAGCAGCCCAGTCTCTGGGGCCAACGTCCTGACTTTC
CASSPVSGANVLTF
>TRBJ1-2|many|.|TRBV11-2
TGTGCCAGCAGCCAAGGGGGGCCCGGGTATGGCTACACCTTC
CASSQGGPGYGYTF